The 5 T cell receptor beta chains reported below all come from one sample, sequenced in a study of immune characterization of retroperitoneal liposarcoma. TCRdb processed the PCR reads anew with MiXCR; each CDR3 protein has one entry. Of roughly 8,200 distinct CDR3 sequences listed, more than 35% are singletons. The sample consisted of tumor tissue. These receptor sequences come from a male donor with retroperitoneal liposarcoma.

This clonotype was seen more than once but under ten times. V is TRBV12-3 or TRBV12-4 and J is TRBJ2-1, with 12 bases matching TRBD2. The CDR3 has 16 amino acids. The V and J ends lost 6 bases and 5 bases, in that order; junction bases with no gene match: 8. The CDR3 here is CASSYETSGRNNEQFF. DNA for the CDR3: TGTGCCAGCAGCTATGAGACTAGCGGGAGAAACAATGAGCAGTTCTTC.

This clonotype has only one observation. The V gene is TRBV27, the J gene TRBJ2-5, with 16 bases that match TRBD2. Looked up from germline, CDR1 is MNHEY and CDR2 is SMNVEV (reference sequence). Unmatched junction bases numbered 9, after V lost 3 bases and J lost 11 bases. CDR3 length equals 16 residues. CDR3 residues: CASSLSGGTSGREQYF. DNA for the CDR3: TGTGCCAGCAGTTTGTCAGGGGGGACTAGCGGGAGGGAGCAGTACTTC.

The sample holds a few counts of this clonotype. The chain couples TRBV27 to TRBJ2-3; D call uncertain. Deletions cut 5 bases from V and 7 bases from J, with 16 bases between. This CDR3 is built from 14 residues. Germline CDR1 reads MNHEY; CDR2 reads SMNVEV (reference sequence). CDR3 DNA sequence: TGTGCCAGCAGTCCCTCCGCGCTCAGAAATACGCAGTATTTT. Protein sequence: CASSPSALRNTQYF.

This clonotype was picked up a small number of times. The chain carries TRBV11-1 and TRBJ2-1; 11 nucleotides line up with TRBD2. Germline CDR1 and CDR2: SGHAT and FQDESV (reference sequence). The V segment lost 5 bases and the J segment 5 bases; nucleotides outside the gene matches: 5. CDR3 size: 15 residues. The CDR3 nucleotides are TGTGCCAGCAGCCCACTAGCGGGGGCGAACAATGAGCAGTTCTTC. The encoded protein is CASSPLAGANNEQFF.

V gene TRBV4-1 combines with J gene TRBJ2-1, with 9 bases that match TRBD2. This CDR3 comprises 15 residues. V gave up 4 bases and J gave up 7 bases; unmatched junction bases: 8. Germline assignment: CDR1 MGHRA and CDR2 YSYEKL. The chain's CDR3 is CASSLLSGRKNEQFF. In DNA form, the CDR3 reads TGCGCCAGCAGCCTCCTAAGCGGGAGGAAGAATGAGCAGTTCTTC.